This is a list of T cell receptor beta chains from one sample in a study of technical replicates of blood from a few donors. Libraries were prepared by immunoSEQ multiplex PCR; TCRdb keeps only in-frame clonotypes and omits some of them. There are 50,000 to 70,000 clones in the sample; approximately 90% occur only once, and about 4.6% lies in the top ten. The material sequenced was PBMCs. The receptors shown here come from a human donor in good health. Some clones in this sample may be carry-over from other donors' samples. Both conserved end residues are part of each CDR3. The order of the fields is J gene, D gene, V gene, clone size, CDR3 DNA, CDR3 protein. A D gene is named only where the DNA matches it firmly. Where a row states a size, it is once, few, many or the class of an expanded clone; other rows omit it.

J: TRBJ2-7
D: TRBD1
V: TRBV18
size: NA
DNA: TGTGCCAGCTCACCGACAGGGACACCGGGGGAGCAGTACTTC
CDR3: CASSPTGTPGEQYF

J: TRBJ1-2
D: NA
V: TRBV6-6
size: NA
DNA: TGTGCCAGCTGCCGGTCCAGGGATTGTTATGGCTACACCTTC
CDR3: CASCRSRDCYGYTF

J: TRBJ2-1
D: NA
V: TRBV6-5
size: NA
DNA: TGTGCCAGCAGTTACGTCCAGGGGAATTACAATGAGCAGTTCTTC
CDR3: CASSYVQGNYNEQFF

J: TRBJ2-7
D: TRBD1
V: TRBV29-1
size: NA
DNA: TGCAGCGTTGTGTCGGGACAGAGCTACGAGCAGTACTTC
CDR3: CSVVSGQSYEQYF

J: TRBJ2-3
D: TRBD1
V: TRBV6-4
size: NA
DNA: TGTGCCAGCAGTGACTACCCACAGGGGATTTGGACAGATACGCAGTATTTT
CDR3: CASSDYPQGIWTDTQYF

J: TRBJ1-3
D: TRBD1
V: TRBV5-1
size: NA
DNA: TGCGCCAGCAGCTGGACAGGGGACGGTTCTGGAAACACCATATATTTT
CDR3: CASSWTGDGSGNTIYF

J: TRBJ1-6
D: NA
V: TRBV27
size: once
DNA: TGTGCCAGCAGTGGACAGTTGAATTCACCCCTCCACTTT
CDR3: CASSGQLNSPLHF

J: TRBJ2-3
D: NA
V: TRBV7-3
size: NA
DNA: TGTGCCAGCAGCCAATTGGGCGGGCCCAGTATAGAAGATACGCAGTATTTT
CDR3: CASSQLGGPSIEDTQYF

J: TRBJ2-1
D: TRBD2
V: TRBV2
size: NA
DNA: TGTGCCAGCAACCCTAGCGGGAGGGCGAGCGTCCGAGAGCAGTTCTTC
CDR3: CASNPSGRASVREQFF

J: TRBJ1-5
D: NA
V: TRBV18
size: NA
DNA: TGTGCCAGCTCACTCCTCGAGAATCAGCCCCAGCATTTT
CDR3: CASSLLENQPQHF

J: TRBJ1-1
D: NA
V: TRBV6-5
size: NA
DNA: TGTGCCAGCAGTTACTCGAGACAAGGGGGCACTGAAGCTTTCTTT
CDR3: CASSYSRQGGTEAFF

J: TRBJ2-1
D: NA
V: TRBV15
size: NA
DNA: TGTGCCACCAGCAGAGATTACGCGAACAATGAGCAGTTCTTC
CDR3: CATSRDYANNEQFF

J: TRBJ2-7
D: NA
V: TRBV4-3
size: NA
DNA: TGCGCCAGCAGCCAGGGCTGTGGTTTC
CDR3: CASSQGCGF

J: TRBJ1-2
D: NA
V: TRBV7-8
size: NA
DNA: TGTGCCAGCAGCTCCTTCAGGATGAATGTTGATGGCTACACCTTC
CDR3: CASSSFRMNVDGYTF

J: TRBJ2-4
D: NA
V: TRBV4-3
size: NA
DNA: TGCGCCCAGACCATGCAGGGAGCCAAAAACATTCAGTACTTC
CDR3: CAQTMQGAKNIQYF